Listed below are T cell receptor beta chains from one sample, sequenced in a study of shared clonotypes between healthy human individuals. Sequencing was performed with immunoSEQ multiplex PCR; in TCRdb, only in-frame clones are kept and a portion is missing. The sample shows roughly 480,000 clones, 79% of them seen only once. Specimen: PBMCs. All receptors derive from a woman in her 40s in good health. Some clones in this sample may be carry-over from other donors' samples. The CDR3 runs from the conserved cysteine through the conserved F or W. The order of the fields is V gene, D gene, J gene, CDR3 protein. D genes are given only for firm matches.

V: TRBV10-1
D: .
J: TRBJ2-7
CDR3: CASSESGGASTDEQYF

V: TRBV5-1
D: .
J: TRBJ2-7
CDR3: CASSLNREAPYEQYF

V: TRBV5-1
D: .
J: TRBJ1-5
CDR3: CASSSDGQTNQPQHF

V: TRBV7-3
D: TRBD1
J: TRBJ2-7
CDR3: CASSEMGQYEQYF

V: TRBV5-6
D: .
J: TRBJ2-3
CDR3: CASSLDSTDTQYF

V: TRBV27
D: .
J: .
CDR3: CASRGRTGHEQYF

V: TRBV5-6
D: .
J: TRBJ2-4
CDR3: CASSLKVVGIQYF

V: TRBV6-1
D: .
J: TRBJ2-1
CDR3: CASRENNEQFF

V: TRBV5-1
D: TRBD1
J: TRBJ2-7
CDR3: CASSLSTGGGYEQYF

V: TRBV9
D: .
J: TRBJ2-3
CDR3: CASSVARRPSSSADTQYF

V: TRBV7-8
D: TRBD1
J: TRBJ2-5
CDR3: CASSAPGTAYQTQYF

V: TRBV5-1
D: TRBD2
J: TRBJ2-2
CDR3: CASSLAGTINTGELFF

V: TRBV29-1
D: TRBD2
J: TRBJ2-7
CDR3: CSVAHSSGSYEQYF

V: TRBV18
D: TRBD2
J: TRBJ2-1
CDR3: CASSPNTGLAINEQFF

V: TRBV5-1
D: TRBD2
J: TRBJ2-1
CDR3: CASSLGLAGNNEQFF

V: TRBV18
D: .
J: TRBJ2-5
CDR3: CASSIVSETQYF

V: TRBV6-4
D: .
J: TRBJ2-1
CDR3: CASSDGDSHNEQFF

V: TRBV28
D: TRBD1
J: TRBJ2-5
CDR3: CASRDRVRETQYF

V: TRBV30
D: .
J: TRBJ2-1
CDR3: CAWSDPGSSYNEQFF

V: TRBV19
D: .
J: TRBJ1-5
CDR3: CASSMWGGLGNQPQHF

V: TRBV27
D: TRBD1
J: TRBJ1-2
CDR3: CASSVRRGLGYTF

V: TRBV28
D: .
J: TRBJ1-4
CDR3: CASSYKEKLFF

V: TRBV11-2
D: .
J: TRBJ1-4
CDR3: CASSLRQSNEKLFF

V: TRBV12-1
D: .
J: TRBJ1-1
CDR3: CASSKGRQTEAFF

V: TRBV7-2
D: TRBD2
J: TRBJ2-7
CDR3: CASSLGLAGVEQYF

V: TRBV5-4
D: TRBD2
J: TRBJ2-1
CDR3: CASSFRPSGFYNEQFF

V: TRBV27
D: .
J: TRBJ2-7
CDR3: CASSQLGTLSTYEQYF

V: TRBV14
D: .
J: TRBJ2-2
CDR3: CASSQASGTNTGELFF

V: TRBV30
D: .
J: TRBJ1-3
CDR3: CAWSVQGISGNTIYF

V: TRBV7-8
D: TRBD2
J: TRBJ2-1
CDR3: CASSLTASGRYNEQFF

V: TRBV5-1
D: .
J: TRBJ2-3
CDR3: CASSLSGSISTDTQYF

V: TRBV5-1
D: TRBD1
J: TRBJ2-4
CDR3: CASSPRQGAVGNIQYF

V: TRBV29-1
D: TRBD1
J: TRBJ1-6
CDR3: CSVGTGEANSPLHF

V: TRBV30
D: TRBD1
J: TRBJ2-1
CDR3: CAWSPGTGGMDEQFF

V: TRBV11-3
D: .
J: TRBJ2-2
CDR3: CASSLVRGSGVGTGELFF

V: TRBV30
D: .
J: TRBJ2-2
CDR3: CAWGLDWSTGELFF

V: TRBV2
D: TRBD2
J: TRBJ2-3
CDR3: CASSGPTSGDSSTDTQYF

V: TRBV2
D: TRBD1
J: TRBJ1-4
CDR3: CASSVGDRDGEKLFF

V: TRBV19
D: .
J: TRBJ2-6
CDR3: CASSTPGLGLNSGANVLTF

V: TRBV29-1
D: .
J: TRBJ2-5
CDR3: CSATDSGQETQYF

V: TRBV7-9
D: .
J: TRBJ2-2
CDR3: CASSLDGYRVGELFF

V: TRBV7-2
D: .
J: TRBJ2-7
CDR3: CASSLGLGGWGEQYF

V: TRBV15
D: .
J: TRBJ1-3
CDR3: CATSRDGQGTGNTIYF

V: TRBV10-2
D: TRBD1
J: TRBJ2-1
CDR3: CASTVGQGRSYNEQFF

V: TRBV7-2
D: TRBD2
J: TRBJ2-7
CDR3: CASSLWGLASLQYF

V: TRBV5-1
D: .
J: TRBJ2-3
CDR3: CASSGLADDSTDTQYF

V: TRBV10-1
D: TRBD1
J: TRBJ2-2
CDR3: CASSESPGQGAGELFF

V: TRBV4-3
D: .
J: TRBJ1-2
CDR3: CASSQSAARGYGYTF

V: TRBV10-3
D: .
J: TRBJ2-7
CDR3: CAISGLGPEQYF

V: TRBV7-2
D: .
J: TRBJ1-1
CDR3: CASSQKVWGGTEAFF

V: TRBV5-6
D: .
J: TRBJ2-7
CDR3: CASTLGSNYEQYF

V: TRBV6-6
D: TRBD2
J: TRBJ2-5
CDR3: CASTPVTSGPPETQYF

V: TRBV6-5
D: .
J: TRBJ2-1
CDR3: CASSHNEQFF

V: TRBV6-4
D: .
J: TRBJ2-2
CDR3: CASSSLGGASTGELFF

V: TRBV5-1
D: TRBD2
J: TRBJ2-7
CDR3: CASSLASGIGEQYF